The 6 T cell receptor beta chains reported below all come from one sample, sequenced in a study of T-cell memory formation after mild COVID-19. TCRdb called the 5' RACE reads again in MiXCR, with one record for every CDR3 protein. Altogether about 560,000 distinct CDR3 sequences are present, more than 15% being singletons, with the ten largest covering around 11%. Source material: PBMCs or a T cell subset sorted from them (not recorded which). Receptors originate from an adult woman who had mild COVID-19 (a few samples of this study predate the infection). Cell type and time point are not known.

The CDR3 loop is CASSEQGAKNIQYF. DNA of the CDR3: TGTGCCAGCAGTGAACAAGGGGCGAAAAACATTCAGTACTTC. V is TRBV6-1 and J is TRBJ2-4, with D tentatively TRBD1 (5 bases). This CDR3 comprises 14 residues. CDR1 MNHNS and CDR2 SASEGT come from the germline V gene. Trimming took 2 bases from V and 4 from J, leaving 9 bases between them.

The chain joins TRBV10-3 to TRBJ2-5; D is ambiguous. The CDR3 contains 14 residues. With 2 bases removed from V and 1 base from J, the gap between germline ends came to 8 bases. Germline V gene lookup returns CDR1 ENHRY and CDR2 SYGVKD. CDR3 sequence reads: CAISEGSIQETQYF. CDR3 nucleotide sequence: TGTGCCATCAGTGAGGGCAGTATCCAAGAGACCCAGTACTTC.

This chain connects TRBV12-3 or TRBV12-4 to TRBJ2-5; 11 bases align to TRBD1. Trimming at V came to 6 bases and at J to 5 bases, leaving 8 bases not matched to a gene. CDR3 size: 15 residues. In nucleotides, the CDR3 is TGTGCCAGCAGGAGGGACAGGGGGGCATGGGAGACCCAGTACTTC. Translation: CASRRDRGAWETQYF.

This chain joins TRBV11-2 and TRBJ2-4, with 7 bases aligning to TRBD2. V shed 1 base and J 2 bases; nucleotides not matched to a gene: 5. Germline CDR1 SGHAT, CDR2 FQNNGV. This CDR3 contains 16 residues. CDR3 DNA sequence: TGTGCCAGCAGCTTAGGGGGCGGGAGAACCAAAAACATTCAGTACTTC. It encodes CASSLGGGRTKNIQYF.

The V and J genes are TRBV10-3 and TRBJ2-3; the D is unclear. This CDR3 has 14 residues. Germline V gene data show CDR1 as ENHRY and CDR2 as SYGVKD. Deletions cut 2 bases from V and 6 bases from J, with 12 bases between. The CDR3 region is CAISERVTTDTQYF. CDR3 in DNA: TGTGCCATCAGTGAGCGGGTTACCACGGATACGCAGTATTTT.

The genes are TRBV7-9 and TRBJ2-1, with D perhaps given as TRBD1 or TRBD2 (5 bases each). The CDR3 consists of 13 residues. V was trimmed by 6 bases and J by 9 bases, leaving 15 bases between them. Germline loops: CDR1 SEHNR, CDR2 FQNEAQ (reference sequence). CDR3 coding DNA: TGTGCCAGCAGTCGAGGGGTCGGGCCTGAGCAGTTCTTC. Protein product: CASSRGVGPEQFF.